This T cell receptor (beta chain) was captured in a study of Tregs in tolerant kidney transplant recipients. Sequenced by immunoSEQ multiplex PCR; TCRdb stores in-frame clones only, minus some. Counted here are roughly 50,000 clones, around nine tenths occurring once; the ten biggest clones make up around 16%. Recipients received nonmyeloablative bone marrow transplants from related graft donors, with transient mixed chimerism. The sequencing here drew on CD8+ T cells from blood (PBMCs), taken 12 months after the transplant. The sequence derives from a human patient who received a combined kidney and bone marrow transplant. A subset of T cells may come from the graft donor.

The CDR3 loop is CASSPGTGGSNEQFF. As DNA, the CDR3 is TGTGCCAGCAGCCCCGGGACAGGGGGATCCAATGAGCAGTTCTTC. The chain has TRBV27 and TRBJ2-1; 11 bases align to TRBD1. This CDR3 spans 15 amino acids. J lost 6 bases, V lost 6 bases, and 7 bases had no gene match. Looked up from germline, CDR1 is MNHEY and CDR2 is SMNVEV (reference sequence).